Reported below is one T cell receptor (beta chain). No antigen is known for it. TCRdb re-called the reads with MiXCR, one entry per CDR3 protein. The data show about 830,000 distinct CDR3 sequences, around a third seen once. The sample originates from a study of T cell repertoires in cytomegalovirus infection. Overall study context: Selection of CMV epitopes for the study included recently identified HLA-C-restricted and well-studied HLA-B-restricted ones. Signatures in public TCR beta sequences pointed to both CMV infection and matching HLA type.

J was trimmed by 1 base and V by 6 bases; bases with no gene match: 10. This CDR3 region has 15 residues. Germline CDR1 is DFQATT and CDR2 is SNEGSKA (reference sequence). The study's findings and limits: Cumulative public TCR beta family frequency identified carriers of CMV plus the relevant HLA. Ex vivo, HLA-C-restricted CMV-specific TCR beta clonotypes prevailed over the rest of the response.

The clonotype was recovered from a human donor in good health (CMV status not recorded). Some clones in this sample may be carry-over from other donors' samples. J is TRBJ1-1 and V is TRBV20-1; 8 positions agree with TRBD1. This specimen was cultured CD8+ T cells from PBMCs, taken from culture after CMV antigen stimulation. Here the CDR3 reads CSAQDRALGNTEAFF. CDR3 coding DNA: TGCAGTGCCCAGGACAGGGCTTTGGGGAACACTGAAGCTTTCTTT.